This T cell receptor (beta chain) derives from a study of T cells after yellow fever vaccination. Germline loops: CDR1 MNHEY, CDR2 SVGAGI. The CDR3 sequence is 16 residues long. V was cut by 2 bases and J by 3 bases, with 16 bases left in between. The table lists this clonotype with a few counts. The antigen is not known. TCRdb called the 5' RACE reads again in MiXCR, with one record for every CDR3 protein. This repertoire shows approximately 450,000 distinct CDR3 sequences, 18% found once; its top ten account for roughly a sixth. Study outcomes and limitations: Detected again after the booster were most primary-vaccination clones, at 95% to 98% CD4 and more than 70% CD8. Clonotypes found in both CD4 and CD8 compartments made up a small share. It was a weaker secondary response, yet one that peaked faster, at day 5 versus 15. Abundant bulk-population clonotypes could contaminate the FACS-sorted repertoires.

The sequencing used PBMCs, collected before the yellow fever booster vaccination. The TCR sequence derives from a man aged 18 to 29 who received the YFV17D yellow fever vaccine. The V and J genes are TRBV6-5 and TRBJ1-1; D ambiguous. This CDR3 is CASSYRSLYEDTEAFF. The DNA of the CDR3 is TGTGCCAGCAGTTACCGTTCCCTTTATGAGGACACTGAAGCTTTCTTT.